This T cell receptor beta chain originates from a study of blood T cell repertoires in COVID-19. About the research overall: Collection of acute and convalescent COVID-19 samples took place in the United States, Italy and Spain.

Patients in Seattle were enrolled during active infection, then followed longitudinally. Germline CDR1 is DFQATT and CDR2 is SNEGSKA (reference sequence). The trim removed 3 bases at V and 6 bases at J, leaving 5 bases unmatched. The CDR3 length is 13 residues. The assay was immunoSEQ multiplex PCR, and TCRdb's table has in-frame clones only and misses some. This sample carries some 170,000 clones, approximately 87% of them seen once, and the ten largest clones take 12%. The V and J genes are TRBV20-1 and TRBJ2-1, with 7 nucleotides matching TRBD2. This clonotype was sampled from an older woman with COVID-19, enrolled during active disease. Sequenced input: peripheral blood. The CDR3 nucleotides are TGCAGTGCTAGTACGGGAGGTCTCAATGAGCAGTTCTTC. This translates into CSASTGGLNEQFF.